The next 13 T cell receptor beta chains were all read from a single sample in a study of blood T cells in healthy people across ages. A second 7 to 11 cycle PCR used barcoded and J-beta primers. TCRdb recomputed calls from the 5' RACE reads with MiXCR, one row per CDR3 protein. The sample lists more than 800,000 distinct CDR3 sequences; 29% were seen once. Material for sequencing was blood. The receptors were gathered from an elderly woman in good health.

This clonotype was counted at least ten times. This sequence joins TRBV7-2 and TRBJ2-3; D is perhaps TRBD1 or TRBD2 (6 bases each). The CDR3 has 17 amino acids. Per the germline V gene, CDR1 is SGHTA and CDR2 is FQGNSA. V lost 5 bases to trimming and J lost 0 bases, with 18 bases between them. CDR3 loop: CASSVGGGITSTDTQYF. In DNA form, the CDR3 reads TGTGCCAGCAGCGTGGGGGGCGGGATCACTAGCACAGATACGCAGTATTTT.

The chain uses TRBV7-2 and TRBJ1-2, with a possible D match to TRBD1 (5 bases). Germline V gives CDR1 SGHTA, CDR2 FQGNSA. The germline V and J ends were trimmed by 4 bases and 3 bases, with 21 bases remaining between them. This CDR3 has 17 residues. For the CDR3, the DNA is TGTGCCAGCAGCTCGACCCTCCTGGGGGGGAACCACTATGGCTACACCTTC. Translating gives CASSSTLLGGNHYGYTF.

As concerns this clonotype: A much larger clone differs from this one at a single base, so this may be a read error. The gene calls are TRBV29-1 and TRBJ2-5; D gene ambiguous. Germline CDR1 is SQVTM and CDR2 is ANQGSEA. The CDR3 sequence is 12 residues long. V was trimmed by 7 bases and J by 7 bases, leaving 16 bases between them. CDR3 sequence: CSGQSASGTQYF. CDR3 nucleotides: TGCAGCGGCCAGTCCGCTTCCGGGACCCAGTACTTC. Full variable domain (remainder filled in from reference TRBV29-1 and TRBJ2-5): SAVISQKPSRDICQRGTSLTIQCQVDSQVTMMFWYRQQPGQSLTLIATANQGSEATYESGFVIDKFPISRPNLTFSTLTVSNMSPEDSSIYLCSGQSASGTQYFGPGTRLLVL.

This clonotype showed up just a few times. The chain is built from TRBV30 and TRBJ1-2, with D maybe TRBD1 (6 bases). Germline-derived CDR1 and CDR2 are GTSNPN and SVGIG (reference sequence). The germline V and J ends were trimmed by 0 bases and 8 bases, with 13 bases remaining between them. CDR3 size: 13 residues. The CDR3 loop reads CAWSVRSGAGYTF. In DNA, the CDR3 is TGTGCCTGGAGTGTACGATCGGGGGCGGGCTACACCTTC.

The chain couples TRBV5-1 to TRBJ2-1; D gene uncertain. CDR3 length equals 13 residues. Germline-derived CDR1 and CDR2 are SGHRS and YFSETQ. The V end lost 0 bases, the J end lost 13 bases, and 14 bases lay between the germline ends. CDR3 coding DNA: TGCGCCAGCAGCTTGGAGGTTTCCGAGACCCAGTTCTTC. Protein product: CASSLEVSETQFF.

The table lists this clonotype with a few counts. Just one base apart from a much larger clone, this may be a read error. CDR3 bases: TGCAGTGCCTGGGGGACTAGCGGGGGGGATGAGCAGTACTTC. Protein product: CSAWGTSGGDEQYF. The chain combines TRBV20-1 with TRBJ2-7; 16 bases line up with TRBD2. Germline lookup yields CDR1 DFQATT and CDR2 SNEGSKA (reference sequence). The CDR3 is 14 residues long. V gave up 6 bases and J gave up 7 bases; unmatched junction bases: 6.

In this sample, this clonotype turned up once. The CDR3 is CAISESLMNSYEQYF. Written as DNA, the CDR3 is TGTGCCATCAGTGAGTCGCTTATGAACAGCTACGAGCAGTACTTC. V gene TRBV10-3 combines with J gene TRBJ2-4; D is uncertain. The J call is doubtful: the DNA matches TRBJ2-7 better. Germline V lookup: CDR1 ENHRY, CDR2 SYGVKD. The CDR3 runs to 15 residues.

The rearrangement links TRBV15 to TRBJ2-5; D may correspond to TRBD1 or TRBD2 (7 bases each). This CDR3 contains 12 residues. Germline CDR1 and CDR2: LNHNV and YYDKDF (reference sequence). The V end was cut by 5 bases, the J end by 11 bases, with 15 bases between. The CDR3 nucleotides are TGTGCCACCAGCCAGGGGGGGGTTGAGCAGTACTTC. Translating gives CATSQGGVEQYF.

This clonotype was seen ten or more times. The gene calls are TRBV6-5 and TRBJ1-2, with D maybe TRBD1 (5 bases). The CDR3 has 15 residues. CDR1 is MNHEY and CDR2 is SVGAGI in the germline V gene. V lost 4 bases and J lost 4, with 16 bases in between. The CDR3 nucleotides read TGTGCCAGCAGTTCACGAGTTGGGGGTGGCTATGGCTACACCTTC. Translation gives CASSSRVGGGYGYTF.

There are many counts of this clonotype. This chain connects TRBV7-8 to TRBJ2-3, with 7 bases identical to TRBD1. The CDR3 is made up of 16 amino acids. CDR1 is SGHVS, CDR2 FQNEAQ, per germline. With 4 bases clipped from V and 0 bases from J, the junction kept 7 bases outside the gene matches. In nucleotides, the CDR3 is TGTGCCAGCAGCTCGGGACAGACAATAAGCACAGATACGCAGTATTTT. This codes for CASSSGQTISTDTQYF.

This clonotype has only a few counts. The chain couples TRBV30 to TRBJ2-7, with D tentatively TRBD1 (7 bases). The V and J ends lost 0 bases and 2 bases respectively, with 14 bases between them. Per the germline V gene, CDR1 is GTSNPN and CDR2 is SVGIG (reference sequence). This CDR3 has 15 amino acids. The DNA for the CDR3 is TGTGCCTGGAGTGTACTAGCAGGGGGGACCTACGAGCAGTACTTC. Its translation: CAWSVLAGGTYEQYF.

The chain has TRBV20-1 and TRBJ1-2, with TRBD1 as a possible D gene (5 bases). The CDR3 loop spans 12 amino acids. The ends were cut back, 3 bases at V and 8 bases at J, with 13 bases in the middle. Germline V gene lookup returns CDR1 DFQATT and CDR2 SNEGSKA (reference sequence). The CDR3 nucleotides are TGCAGTGCTAGTATCGGGGGGAGGGGCTACACCTTC. Amino acids: CSASIGGRGYTF.

This chain connects TRBV21-1 to TRBJ1-2. TRBV21-1 is a listed pseudogene. There are 18 residues in the CDR3. CDR3 amino acids: CASSKRVRSDVTNYGYTF. DNA for the CDR3: TGTGCCAGCAGCAAAAGGGTAAGGTCAGATGTAACTAACTATGGCTACACCTTC.